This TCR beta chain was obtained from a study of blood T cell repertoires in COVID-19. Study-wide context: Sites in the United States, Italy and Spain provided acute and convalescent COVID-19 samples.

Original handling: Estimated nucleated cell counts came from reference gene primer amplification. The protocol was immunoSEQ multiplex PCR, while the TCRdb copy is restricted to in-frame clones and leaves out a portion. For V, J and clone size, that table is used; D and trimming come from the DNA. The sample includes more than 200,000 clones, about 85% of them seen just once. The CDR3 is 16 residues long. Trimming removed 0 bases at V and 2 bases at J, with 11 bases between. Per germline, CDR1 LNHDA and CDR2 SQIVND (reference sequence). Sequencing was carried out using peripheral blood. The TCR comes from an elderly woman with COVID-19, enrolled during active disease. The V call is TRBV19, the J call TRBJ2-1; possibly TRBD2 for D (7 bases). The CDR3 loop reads CASSIDGGQTYNEQFF. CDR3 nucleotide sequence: TGTGCCAGTAGTATAGACGGGGGGCAAACCTACAATGAGCAGTTCTTC.